This T cell receptor beta chain originates from a study of OX40 agonist ivuxolimab in advanced cancers. Germline loops: CDR1 MDHEN, CDR2 SYDVKM. The CDR3 totals 15 residues. V shed 3 bases, J shed 4 bases, and the junction held 4 bases outside the gene matches. Repertoires were generated with immunoSEQ multiplex PCR, while TCRdb's copy carries only in-frame clones and drops some. The sample records 65,000 to 95,000 clones, about 85% being singletons. The chain couples TRBV28 to TRBJ2-1; 9 nucleotides align to TRBD2. This TCR came from an adult with an advanced solid tumor such as melanoma, head and neck, liver or kidney cancer. The sequenced sample was CD4+ or CD8+ T cells sorted from blood, obtained in a trial of the OX40 agonist ivuxolimab. CDR3 amino acids: CASSLYSGSYNEQFF. The CDR3 DNA is TGTGCCAGCAGTTTGTATAGCGGGAGTTACAATGAGCAGTTCTTC. Drawing the rest from reference TRBV28 and TRBJ2-1, the complete variable domain is DVKVTQSSRYLVKRTGEKVFLECVQDMDHENMFWYRQDPGLGLRLIYFSYDVKMKEKGDIPEGYSVSREKKERFSLILESASTNQTSMYLCASSLYSGSYNEQFFGPGTRLTVL.